This passage covers 21 T cell receptor beta chains from one sample sequenced in a study of identical twins. One entry per CDR3 protein, called by TCRdb with MiXCR from the 5' RACE reads. The sample lists approximately 620,000 distinct CDR3 sequences, over 8.5% seen once, with 0.98% in the top ten. This same sample was also part of a study on yellow fever vaccine responses in identical twins.

The sequenced sample consisted of PBMCs. The receptors were gathered from a woman under 30 in good health.

This clonotype was seen only a few times. DNA for the CDR3: TGTGCCAGCAGTTACCAAGAAGGGACTGAAGCTTTCTTT. Translating gives CASSYQEGTEAFF. This sequence joins TRBV27 and TRBJ1-1; D remains unclear. Looked up from germline, CDR1 is MNHEY and CDR2 is SMNVEV (reference sequence). Trimming left V 4 bases short and J 5 bases short, with 11 bases between. The CDR3 extends over 13 amino acids.

The V call is TRBV11-2, the J call TRBJ2-7; 7 nucleotides agree with TRBD2. This CDR3 region has 16 residues. J gave up 2 bases and V 2 bases, and 9 bases lay outside the gene matches. Germline V gene data show CDR1 as SGHAT and CDR2 as FQNNGV. The CDR3 coding sequence is TGTGCCAGCAGCTTAAGTGTAGCGGGCGCCCCCTACGAGCAGTACTTC. Residues: CASSLSVAGAPYEQYF. The full variable domain, its missing parts supplied by reference TRBV11-2 and TRBJ2-7, is EAGVAQSPRYKIIEKRQSVAFWCNPISGHATLYWYQQILGQGPKLLIQFQNNGVVDDSQLPKDRFSAERLKGVDSTLKIQPAKLEDSAVYLCASSLSVAGAPYEQYFGPGTRLTVT.

This clonotype was detected only a few times. The chain uses TRBV5-1 and TRBJ2-7; D is uncertain. Trimming shortened V by 4 bases and J by 2 bases, and 13 bases separated the two germline ends. The CDR3 has 14 amino acids. Germline V gives CDR1 SGHRS, CDR2 YFSETQ. CDR3 loop: CASSRIGITYEQYF. The CDR3 DNA reads as TGCGCCAGCAGCCGGATCGGTATAACCTACGAGCAGTACTTC.

Only a few counts were recorded for this clonotype. The chain combines TRBV20-1 with TRBJ2-3; 12 nucleotides agree with TRBD2. V lost 3 bases, J lost 6 bases, and 4 bases stayed unmatched. Germline V gives CDR1 DFQATT, CDR2 SNEGSKA (reference sequence). The CDR3 consists of 14 residues. CDR3 residues: CSARTSGGLDTQYF. CDR3 bases: TGCAGTGCTAGGACTAGCGGGGGATTGGATACGCAGTATTTT.

There are a few counts of this clonotype. This rearrangement joins TRBV29-1 to TRBJ2-1; a weak D match, TRBD1 (5 bases). Trimming shortened V by 0 bases and J by 16 bases, and 16 bases separated the two germline ends. CDR3 length: 12 residues. In germline, CDR1 is SQVTM, CDR2 ANQGSEA. CDR3 nucleotides: TGCAGCGTTGAAGATGAAGGGGTAAAAGGTTTCTTC. Residues: CSVEDEGVKGFF.

The chain has TRBV12-3 or TRBV12-4 and TRBJ2-7; maybe TRBD1 (7 bases). V lost 8 bases and J 3 bases, leaving 17 bases between the germline ends. The CDR3 runs to 14 residues. The CDR3, as DNA: TGTGCCAGCTCGATTCCAGGGGGGAACTACGAGCAGTACTTC. Translated: CASSIPGGNYEQYF.

In nucleotides, the CDR3 is TGTGCCAGCAGCTCAACAAGCGGGGGGGCCTACGAGCAGTACTTC. Protein sequence: CASSSTSGGAYEQYF. V is TRBV7-9 and J is TRBJ2-7, with TRBD2 identical over 10 bases. This CDR3 spans 15 amino acids. Germline V gene lookup returns CDR1 SEHNR and CDR2 FQNEAQ (reference sequence). Losses at the gene ends were 4 bases for V and 2 bases for J; bases not matched to a gene: 5.

This clonotype was counted between two and nine times. The rearrangement uses TRBV10-3 and TRBJ2-3, with 8 bases lining up with TRBD2. The germline CDR1 and CDR2 sequences are ENHRY and SYGVKD. With 0 bases clipped from V and 4 bases from J, the junction kept 9 bases outside the gene matches. The CDR3 is 17 residues long. The CDR3 nucleotides read TGTGCCATCAGTGAGTCTCGAAGCGGGAGTGTCGCAGATACGCAGTATTTT. Amino acid sequence: CAISESRSGSVADTQYF.

At least ten counts were recorded for this clonotype. The chain couples TRBV11-2 to TRBJ2-7; D remains unclear. Germline values: CDR1 SGHAT, CDR2 FQNNGV. The CDR3 totals 14 residues. The V and J ends lost 3 bases and 2 bases respectively, with 11 bases between them. In nucleotides, the CDR3 is TGTGCCAGCAGCTTTAGACCCACCCCCTACGAGCAGTACTTC. Amino acids: CASSFRPTPYEQYF.

This clonotype was detected ten times or more. The chain combines TRBV2 with TRBJ2-7; D not resolved. In germline, CDR1 is SNHLY, CDR2 FYNNEI. CDR3 length: 11 amino acids. V was clipped by 6 bases and J by 3 bases, with 6 bases between them. CDR3 in DNA: TGTGCCAGCAGGGACGGCTACGAGCAGTACTTC. Translating gives CASRDGYEQYF.

In DNA, the CDR3 is TGTGCCAGCAGCTTAGAAGGGGGCTTCGGCTATGGCTACACCTTC. Its protein product is CASSLEGGFGYGYTF. The chain combines TRBV7-9 with TRBJ1-2, with 7 bases lining up with TRBD1. Germline CDR1 is SEHNR and CDR2 is FQNEAQ (reference sequence). The CDR3 loop spans 15 amino acids. V lost 1 base to trimming and J lost 4 bases; unmatched junction nucleotides: 6.

This clonotype was seen ten or more times. This sequence joins TRBV29-1 and TRBJ2-3; the match to TRBD2 covers 7 bases. The CDR3 totals 17 residues. CDR1 and CDR2 from the germline V gene are SQVTM and ANQGSEA. V trimming: 3 bases; J trimming: 0 bases; junction bases outside the gene matches: 12. CDR3 region: CSVDYRLAERSTDTQYF. Written as DNA, the CDR3 is TGCAGCGTTGATTATAGGCTAGCGGAGAGAAGCACAGATACGCAGTATTTT.

In its sample, this clonotype was seen many times. The rearrangement links TRBV20-1 to TRBJ2-2, with D tentatively TRBD2 (8 bases). There are 16 residues in the CDR3. Trimming stripped 2 bases from V and 0 bases from J, with 13 bases between. CDR1 is DFQATT, CDR2 SNEGSKA, per germline (reference sequence). CDR3 DNA: TGCAGTGCTAGACCAGGGGGACTAGCGAACACCGGGGAGCTGTTTTTT. Translation gives CSARPGGLANTGELFF.

This clonotype was counted at least ten times. The V call is TRBV6-6, the J call TRBJ1-1; D ambiguous. V was trimmed by 2 bases and J by 1 base, leaving 5 bases between them. Germline V gene data show CDR1 as MNHNY and CDR2 as SVGAGI (reference sequence). The CDR3 extends over 13 amino acids. CDR3 in DNA: TGTGCCAGCAGTTACGGGAGGAACACTGAAGCTTTCTTT. Translated: CASSYGRNTEAFF.

This clonotype was detected a few times. The chain is built from TRBV4-1 and TRBJ2-3; D perhaps matches TRBD1 (5 bases). Trimming left V 6 bases short and J 2 bases short, with 12 bases between. Germline-derived CDR1 and CDR2 are MGHRA and YSYEKL. The CDR3 covers 14 residues. This CDR3 is CASRPRELTDTQYF. The CDR3 bases are TGCGCCAGCAGGCCCAGGGAACTCACAGATACGCAGTATTTT.

This clonotype was detected only a few times. The V and J genes are TRBV4-1 and TRBJ2-2, with TRBD2 matching over 7 bases. The V gene's germline CDR1 is MGHRA and CDR2 YSYEKL. This CDR3 region has 17 residues. Trimming took 2 bases from V and 4 from J; bases not matched to a gene: 10. The CDR3 DNA sequence: TGCGCCAGCAGCCAATACAGCGGGGAAGCAGGCACCGGGGAGCTGTTTTTT. It specifies CASSQYSGEAGTGELFF.

This clonotype was detected a few times. This chain uses TRBV6-5 with TRBJ2-7; 13 nucleotides align to TRBD2. Per the germline V gene, CDR1 is MNHEY and CDR2 is SVGAGI. The CDR3 is made up of 16 amino acids. V lost 2 bases to trimming and J lost 5 bases; unmatched junction nucleotides: 6. The CDR3 bases are TGTGCCAGCAGTTACGCCAGGACTAGCGGGAGTGACGAGCAGTACTTC. As protein: CASSYARTSGSDEQYF.

This clonotype was detected a few times. The chain recombines TRBV18 with TRBJ2-7; 10 bases match TRBD1. Germline V lookup: CDR1 KGHSH, CDR2 LQKENI. With 0 bases clipped from V and 4 bases from J, the junction kept 9 bases outside the gene matches. The CDR3 has 17 amino acids. CDR3 in amino acids: CASSPPAGDRGVYEQYF. In DNA form, the CDR3 reads TGTGCCAGCTCACCACCGGCCGGGGACAGGGGCGTGTACGAGCAGTACTTC. Based on the CDR3 plus reference TRBV18 and TRBJ2-7, the full variable domain is NAGVMQNPRHLVRRRGQEARLRCSPMKGHSHVYWYRQLPEEGLKFMVYLQKENIIDESGMPKERFSAEFPKEGPSILRIQQVVRGDSAAYFCASSPPAGDRGVYEQYFGPGTRLTVT.

The gene calls are TRBV10-3 and TRBJ2-7, with 7 bases aligning to TRBD1. This CDR3 spans 18 amino acids. Trimming took 3 bases from V and 7 from J; bases not matched to a gene: 21. CDR1 and CDR2 (germline): ENHRY, SYGVKD. The CDR3 region is CAISDKGLSGQVHYEQYF. DNA of the CDR3: TGTGCCATCAGTGATAAAGGGTTAAGCGGACAGGTCCACTATGAGCAGTACTTC.

The sample holds a few counts of this clonotype. The J gene is TRBJ2-1, the V gene TRBV5-4, with 7 positions matching TRBD2. Germline V gene lookup returns CDR1 SGHNT and CDR2 YYREEE (reference sequence). Germline trimming cut 1 base from V and 3 bases from J; bases unmatched to any gene: 7. The CDR3 is 16 residues long. The CDR3 DNA reads TGTGCCAGCAGCTTGAGAACGGGAGGTATCTACAATGAGCAGTTCTTC. Translation gives CASSLRTGGIYNEQFF.

The chain recombines TRBV12-3 or TRBV12-4 with TRBJ2-2, with a weak D call TRBD1 (6 bases). This CDR3 contains 15 residues. V was shortened by 7 bases and J by 0 bases, with 12 bases between the two germline ends. CDR3 amino acids: CASTRGGTNTGELFF. The CDR3 DNA reads as TGTGCCAGCACCCGAGGGGGTACGAACACCGGGGAGCTGTTTTTT.